One and the same sample provided the 17 T cell receptor beta chains below, sequenced in a study of blood T cells in healthy people across ages. A second PCR of 7 to 11 cycles used a sample-barcoded 5' primer and a J-beta primer mix. MiXCR, run by TCRdb on the 5' RACE reads, gives a single entry per CDR3 protein. This sample carries 600,000 to 1,000,000 distinct CDR3 sequences, more than 20% of them seen once, and the ten largest clones take approximately 4%. The data were also submitted as part of a second study, on T cells of mothers and their children.

The sample was blood. Every receptor here comes from a boy between 10 and 17 years old in good health.

This clonotype has just a few counts. This chain links TRBV10-3 with TRBJ2-5; 10 bases map to TRBD2. The junction had 5 bases not matched to a gene; V was cut back by 3 bases and J by 4 bases. Germline-derived CDR1 and CDR2 are ENHRY and SYGVKD. The CDR3 is made up of 15 amino acids. CDR3: CAISEPRLAGETQYF. The CDR3 coding sequence is TGTGCCATCAGTGAACCCCGACTAGCGGGAGAGACCCAGTACTTC.

This clonotype appeared a few times. This chain links TRBV29-1 with TRBJ2-5; 12 bases align to TRBD2. Trimming removed 7 bases from V and 2 bases from J; junction bases left unmatched: 11. Per germline, CDR1 SQVTM and CDR2 ANQGSEA. The CDR3 loop spans 16 amino acids. The CDR3 DNA sequence: TGCAGCGGCGCCGGACTAGCGGGGAAGGAACAAGAGACCCAGTACTTC. Translated: CSGAGLAGKEQETQYF.

This clonotype occurred a few times. J is TRBJ2-7 and V is TRBV10-3; no definite D call. The CDR3 runs 13 residues. V was shortened by 10 bases and J by 2 bases, with 15 bases between the two germline ends. The germline V gene has CDR1 ENHRY and CDR2 SYGVKD. The CDR3 sequence is CATDNGAAYEQYF. In DNA form, the CDR3 reads TGTGCCACCGATAACGGTGCCGCCTACGAGCAGTACTTC.

The chain is built from TRBV5-1 and TRBJ1-2; a possible D gene is TRBD1 (5 bases). Trimming stripped 7 bases from V and 2 bases from J, with 12 bases between. The V gene's germline CDR1 is SGHRS and CDR2 YFSETQ. The CDR3 sequence is 13 residues long. This CDR3 reads CASSVGDNYGYTF. DNA of the CDR3: TGCGCCAGCTCCGTGGGGGACAACTATGGCTACACCTTC.

This clonotype was seen a handful of times. J is TRBJ2-1 and V is TRBV12-3 or TRBV12-4; D call uncertain. This CDR3 is built from 13 residues. Trimming pared 10 bases from V and 5 bases from J, leaving 15 bases between. The CDR3 reads CAITNYFDNEQFF. The CDR3 bases are TGTGCCATCACGAACTATTTCGACAATGAGCAGTTCTTC.

V is TRBV5-1 and J is TRBJ1-1; D is uncertain. There are 16 residues in the CDR3. With 1 base removed from V and 0 bases from J, the gap between germline ends came to 13 bases. Germline assignment: CDR1 SGHRS and CDR2 YFSETQ. The DNA for the CDR3 is TGCGCCAGCAGCTTGATCGGATGGGAGGTGAACACTGAAGCTTTCTTT. Amino acids: CASSLIGWEVNTEAFF.

This clonotype was observed a handful of times. The chain combines TRBV4-1 with TRBJ2-1, with D perhaps TRBD1 or TRBD2 (6 bases each). Trimming removed 0 bases from V and 8 bases from J, with 14 bases in between. Germline V lookup: CDR1 MGHRA, CDR2 YSYEKL. This CDR3 comprises 15 residues. Here the CDR3 reads CASSQDFPGAYEQFF. CDR3 sequence (DNA): TGCGCCAGCAGCCAAGATTTCCCGGGGGCCTATGAGCAGTTCTTC.

This clonotype has more than one count but fewer than ten. One end of the junction does not line up with germline, which may come from a read error. The chain combines TRBV29-1 with TRBJ2-1; the D gene is possibly TRBD2 (5 bases). The CDR3 has 13 residues. CDR1 is SQVTM, CDR2 ANQGSEA, per germline. CDR3 loop: CNVEGVTYNEQFF. The DNA of the CDR3 is TGCAACGTTGAGGGAGTTACCTACAATGAGCAGTTCTTC.

The gene calls are TRBV28 and TRBJ1-4; 9 nucleotides match TRBD1. The germline CDR1 and CDR2 sequences are MDHEN and SYDVKM. The CDR3 consists of 17 residues. Germline trimming cut 3 bases from V and 2 bases from J; bases unmatched to any gene: 7. CDR3: CASSFTGGDYTNEKLFF. DNA for the CDR3: TGTGCCAGCAGTTTTACAGGGGGCGATTATACTAATGAAAAACTGTTTTTT.

In DNA form, the CDR3 reads TGTGCCAGCAGCTTTACTAGCGGGAGTATCTACGAGCAGTACTTC. It is translated as CASSFTSGSIYEQYF. This chain uses TRBV7-9 with TRBJ2-7; 11 bases fit TRBD2. The CDR3 runs 15 residues. Germline loops: CDR1 SEHNR, CDR2 FQNEAQ (reference sequence). V lost 3 bases, J lost 3 bases, and 4 bases stayed unmatched.

This clonotype was picked up a small number of times. The gene calls are TRBV7-6 and TRBJ2-1; 11 bases map to TRBD1. CDR3 length: 17 residues. Looked up from germline, CDR1 is SGHVS and CDR2 is FNYEAQ. J gave up 7 bases and V 4 bases, and 12 bases lay outside the gene matches. The DNA of the CDR3 is TGTGCCAGCAGCTCAATACTCCGGGACAGGGGGGATAATGAGCAGTTCTTC. It encodes CASSSILRDRGDNEQFF. Using reference TRBV7-6 and TRBJ2-1 for the parts outside the CDR3, the full variable domain is GAGVSQSPRYKVTKRGQDVALRCDPISGHVSLYWYRQALGQGPEFLTYFNYEAQQDKSGLPNDRFSAERPEGSISTLTIQRTEQRDSAMYRCASSSILRDRGDNEQFFGPGTRLTVL.

This clonotype was counted between two and nine times. This rearrangement joins TRBV24-1 to TRBJ2-5; no reliable D call. The V end lost 4 bases, the J end lost 5 bases, and 16 bases lay between the germline ends. This CDR3 has 15 residues. Germline values: CDR1 KGHDR, CDR2 SFDVKD. CDR3 in DNA: TGTGCCACCAGTGACTCCCGTGAGGTGGAGGAGACCCAGTACTTC. It translates to CATSDSREVEETQYF.

CDR3 in DNA: TGCAGCGTTGAAGATGACGATTGGAGCTCCTACAATGAGCAGTTCTTC. Its translation: CSVEDDDWSSYNEQFF. This sequence joins TRBV29-1 and TRBJ2-1; D remains unclear. The germline V gene encodes CDR1 SQVTM and CDR2 ANQGSEA. Between the trimmed V and J ends, which lost 0 bases and 0 bases, there was a span of 12 bases. There are 16 residues in the CDR3.

This clonotype was observed a few times. This chain's CDR3 is CASMKGQGSSNTEAFF. As DNA, the CDR3 is TGCGCCAGCATGAAAGGGCAGGGAAGTTCGAACACTGAAGCTTTCTTT. This chain connects TRBV5-1 to TRBJ1-1; TRBD1 might be the D (5 bases). CDR1 is SGHRS and CDR2 is YFSETQ in the germline V gene. V gave up 6 bases and J gave up 1 base, with 19 bases separating them. The CDR3 spans 16 residues. Drawing the rest from reference TRBV5-1 and TRBJ1-1, the complete variable domain is KAGVTQTPRYLIKTRGQQVTLSCSPISGHRSVSWYQQTPGQGLQFLFEYFSETQRNKGNFPGRFSGRQFSNSRSEMNVSTLELGDSALYLCASMKGQGSSNTEAFFGQGTRLTVV.

CDR3 in amino acids: CASSGQGYGETQYF. In DNA form, the CDR3 reads TGTGCCAGCAGTGGCCAGGGGTACGGGGAGACCCAGTACTTC. The chain couples TRBV28 to TRBJ2-5; tentative D call: TRBD1 (6 bases). The CDR3 runs 14 residues. Looked up from germline, CDR1 is MDHEN and CDR2 is SYDVKM. V dropped 5 bases and J dropped 5 bases, with 15 bases sitting between them.

This clonotype was counted between two and nine times. This chain connects TRBV6-5 to TRBJ1-1; D is unclear. V was trimmed by 5 bases and J by 5 bases, leaving 12 bases between them. Germline V CDR1 and CDR2: MNHEY, SVGAGI. The CDR3 extends over 13 amino acids. CDR3: CASSNNRKTEAFF. The CDR3 DNA reads TGTGCCAGCAGTAACAACAGAAAAACTGAAGCTTTCTTT.

This clonotype was picked up many times. The rearrangement links TRBV29-1 to TRBJ2-7; TRBD1 or TRBD2 may be the D gene (6 bases each). The CDR3 has 15 amino acids. V was pared by 7 bases and J by 2 bases, with 21 bases between. The germline gives CDR1 SQVTM, CDR2 ANQGSEA. CDR3 amino acids: CSAYVGGTNTYEQYF. For the CDR3, the DNA is TGCAGCGCATACGTAGGGGGGACAAACACCTACGAGCAGTACTTC.